A selection of T cell receptor beta chains follows, all from one sample in a study of cytomegalovirus exposure and HLA in healthy donors. Sequencing used immunoSEQ multiplex PCR; TCRdb keeps in-frame clones, though not all of them. The data show 68,000 or so clones, 81% seen once. Sequenced: PBMCs. These receptors all come from a human donor in good health. CDR3s leave out the opening cysteine and the closing phenylalanine or tryptophan. Fields, in order: V gene, J gene, CDR3 protein.

>TRBV19|TRBJ2-7
ASSIDLTGGRIEQY
>TRBV9|TRBJ1-2
ASSVLGGPTANYGYP
>TRBV5-5|TRBJ1-5
ASSLGDRYQPQH
>TRBV11-2|TRBJ2-1
ASSLDRGSYNEQF
>TRBV11-2|TRBJ2-2
ASSLAGTNTGELF
>TRBV6-1|TRBJ1-2
ASSEAGEGYGYT
>TRBV6-5|TRBJ2-5
ASSGGQGWQETQY
>TRBV7-3|TRBJ2-6
ASSLTVNSGANVLT
>TRBV7-2|TRBJ2-5
ASSLETVLVTQY
>TRBV18|TRBJ2-7
ASSPGAGVHEQY
>TRBV2|TRBJ2-5
ASIKAGLSQETQY
>TRBV11-1|TRBJ2-5
ASSYPGGETQY
>TRBV20-1|TRBJ1-1
SVPRNTEAF
>TRBV28|TRBJ2-1
ASSLTSGGSYNEQF
>TRBV6-4|TRBJ1-1
ASSPGAPGMNTEAF
>TRBV7-9|TRBJ1-2
ASSLPVTNYGYT
>TRBV5-1|NA
ASSQALLNYEQY
>TRBV7-2|TRBJ2-7
ASIHPGLAGAYEQY
>TRBV18|TRBJ2-2
ASSPRGLAGASNTGELF
>TRBV18|TRBJ1-1
ASSPLDRGDTEAF
>TRBV4-3|TRBJ2-2
ASSQVRGTGELF
>TRBV9|TRBJ1-2
ASSSPDRGRGYT